This TCR beta chain originates from a study of pediatric ulcerative colitis. Germline V gene lookup returns CDR1 SGHRS and CDR2 YFSETQ. The CDR3 is made up of 13 amino acids. Trimming cost V 4 bases and J 7 bases, with 15 bases left between them. Assay used: immunoSEQ multiplex PCR; TCRdb lists only in-frame clones, some missing. The sample holds approximately 17,000 clones; about 80% are singletons and the top ten take about 7.9%. During colonoscopy, one to two rectal pinch biopsies were collected. The chain joins TRBV5-1 to TRBJ2-7, with D perhaps given as TRBD1 or TRBD2 (5 bases each). The sequence came from a boy between 10 and 17 years old who was a control in a study of pediatric ulcerative colitis. Sequenced material: gut tissue. The CDR3 spells CASSMGTAWEQYF. CDR3 in DNA: TGCGCCAGCAGCATGGGGACGGCTTGGGAGCAGTACTTC.